This paragraph reports one TCR beta chain. Its antigen is undetermined. The CDR3 sequence is 17 residues long. The J segment lost 2 bases and the V segment lost 3 bases, leaving 11 bases of the junction unmatched. Germline V gives CDR1 SNHLY, CDR2 FYNNEI. Documented time point: pre-reinfection, 55 to 20 weeks before reinfection detection. No in vitro expansion preceded TCR sequencing of the sorted cells. People who inject drugs from Montreal's HEPCO study were the donors. This sample was taken from a study of memory CD8 T cells in hepatitis C reinfection. Study outcomes and limitations: Five or six donors were too few for definitive public clonotype conclusions.

Measured with immunoSEQ multiplex PCR; TCRdb has only the in-frame clones, and not every one. The data show just over 50,000 clones, roughly 91% seen once. The receptor's source is a young man with hepatitis C virus infection. The sequencing input was naive CD8+ T cells sorted from blood. The chain recombines TRBV2 with TRBJ2-3; 7 nucleotides agree with TRBD1. CDR3 DNA sequence: TGTGCCAGCAGTGAGTTTATTGGGACAGAGTCCACAGATACGCAGTATTTT. This translates into CASSEFIGTESTDTQYF.